What follows are 13 T cell receptor beta chains derived from one specimen sequenced in a study of CD8 T cells in Susac syndrome. Reverse transcription used about 0.45 to 1 ug RNA and random hexamers. TCRdb independently ran MiXCR on the immunoSEQ multiplex PCR reads; one entry per CDR3 protein. The data show more than 95,000 distinct CDR3 sequences, 90% to 95% seen once. The material sequenced was CD4+ T cells from PBMCs. The receptors originated from a human donor in good health.

This clonotype occurred once. The chain employs TRBV3-1 and TRBJ1-1; D is unresolved. Trimming stripped 1 base from V and 6 bases from J, with 12 bases between. Per germline, CDR1 LGHDT and CDR2 YNNKEL (reference sequence). This CDR3 region has 14 residues. The CDR3 DNA reads as TGTGCCAGCAGCCAAGTAGCGTCGATAGCTGAAGCTTTCTTT. It codes for CASSQVASIAEAFF.

This clonotype came up once. The chain employs TRBV14 and TRBJ2-7, with TRBD1 matching over 7 bases. After removal of 0 bases from V and 0 bases from J, the junction contained 8 bases not matched to a gene. The germline CDR1 and CDR2 sequences are SGHDN and FVKESK. The CDR3 is made up of 17 amino acids. DNA for the CDR3: TGTGCCAGCAGCCAAGACTTCGGACAGGTGCCCTCCTACGAGCAGTACTTC. This codes for CASSQDFGQVPSYEQYF.

V gene TRBV11-2 combines with J gene TRBJ2-6, with D hard to call. Trimming took off 6 bases at V and 0 bases at J, with 12 bases between the two ends. Germline-derived CDR1 and CDR2 are SGHAT and FQNNGV. The length of the CDR3 is 16 residues. The CDR3 here is CASRDRANSGANVLTF. The CDR3 DNA is TGTGCCAGCAGGGATCGGGCGAACTCTGGGGCCAACGTCCTGACTTTC.

V gene TRBV19 combines with J gene TRBJ2-1, with TRBD1 matching 11 bases. This CDR3 is built from 16 residues. Unmatched junction bases numbered 10, after V lost 5 bases and J lost 7 bases. The germline gives CDR1 LNHDA, CDR2 SQIVND (reference sequence). The CDR3 reads CASSDPSGQGGNEQFF. The CDR3, as DNA: TGTGCCAGTAGTGACCCCTCGGGACAGGGGGGAAATGAGCAGTTCTTC. Based on the CDR3 plus reference TRBV19 and TRBJ2-1, the full variable domain is DGGITQSPKYLFRKEGQNVTLSCEQNLNHDAMYWYRQDPGQGLRLIYYSQIVNDFQKGDIAEGYSVSREKKESFPLTVTSAQKNPTAFYLCASSDPSGQGGNEQFFGPGTRLTVL.

The chain joins TRBV19 to TRBJ2-3, with 7 bases identical to TRBD2. The J segment lost 5 bases and the V segment lost 7 bases, leaving 6 bases of the junction unmatched. The CDR3 runs to 13 residues. Germline CDR1 and CDR2: LNHDA and SQIVND (reference sequence). The DNA of the CDR3 is TGTGCCAGTAACCGGGGGGTGATAGATACGCAGTATTTT. Amino acids: CASNRGVIDTQYF.

V and J are TRBV5-4 and TRBJ2-6; perhaps D is TRBD1 or TRBD2 (5 bases each). CDR1 and CDR2 (germline): SGHNT, YYREEE (reference sequence). The CDR3 is 12 amino acids. The V end lost 4 bases, the J end lost 11 bases, and 10 bases lay between the germline ends. CDR3 in DNA: TGTGCCAGCAGCCCTTCGGGGCACGTCCTGACTTTC. Residues: CASSPSGHVLTF.

The chain employs TRBV20-1 and TRBJ2-7; 10 nucleotides match TRBD1. CDR3 length: 14 residues. Germline trimming cut 6 bases from V and 2 bases from J; bases unmatched to any gene: 7. CDR1 is DFQATT and CDR2 is SNEGSKA in the germline V gene (reference sequence). CDR3 protein: CSAQGQGLTYEQYF. The CDR3 nucleotides read TGCAGTGCCCAGGGACAGGGGTTAACCTACGAGCAGTACTTC.

V usage is TRBV12-3 or TRBV12-4 and J usage is TRBJ1-1, with D uncertain. V gave up 7 bases and J gave up 5 bases, with 11 bases separating them. The CDR3 loop spans 12 amino acids. The CDR3 here is CASTVRRTEAFF. CDR3 nucleotide sequence: TGTGCCAGCACCGTCAGGCGGACTGAAGCTTTCTTT.

CDR3 amino acids: CASSLWGQGIKQYF. The CDR3 DNA reads as TGTGCCAGCAGTTTATGGGGACAGGGGATCAAGCAGTACTTC. The chain combines TRBV28 with TRBJ2-7; 10 bases line up with TRBD1. This CDR3 spans 14 amino acids. V shed 0 bases, J shed 8 bases, and the junction held 4 bases outside the gene matches. The V gene's germline CDR1 is MDHEN and CDR2 SYDVKM.

The chain couples TRBV4-1 to TRBJ2-3; D remains unclear. V shed 0 bases and J shed 2 bases, with 9 bases lying between them. There are 15 residues in the CDR3. From germline, CDR1 is MGHRA and CDR2 YSYEKL. The DNA of the CDR3 is TGCGCCAGCAGCCAAGATCCGACAACCACAGATACGCAGTATTTT. It translates to CASSQDPTTTDTQYF.

This chain connects TRBV5-4 to TRBJ1-1; TRBD1 might be the D (6 bases). This CDR3 comprises 14 residues. V lost 1 base and J 6 bases, leaving 13 bases between the germline ends. From germline, CDR1 is SGHNT and CDR2 YYREEE (reference sequence). Here the CDR3 DNA reads TGTGCCAGCAGCTTGTCTGGGGGCCTGGCTGAAGCTTTCTTT. This gives the protein CASSLSGGLAEAFF.

The V and J genes are TRBV7-9 and TRBJ2-1; TRBD2 matches at 9 bases. V shed 3 bases and J 9 bases; nucleotides not matched to a gene: 6. This CDR3 is built from 14 residues. Germline loops: CDR1 SEHNR, CDR2 FQNEAQ (reference sequence). The CDR3 sequence: CASSFVAGEVEQFF. The CDR3 nucleotides are TGTGCCAGCAGCTTCGTAGCGGGAGAGGTTGAGCAGTTCTTC.

This clonotype was counted a single time. V and J are TRBV5-1 and TRBJ1-1; D may be TRBD1 (6 bases). The CDR3 runs to 15 residues. The germline gives CDR1 SGHRS, CDR2 YFSETQ. Trimming stripped 4 bases from V and 2 bases from J, with 15 bases between. DNA of the CDR3: TGCGCCAGCAGCCTAAGGGACATCCTAAACACTGAAGCTTTCTTT. This sequence encodes CASSLRDILNTEAFF.